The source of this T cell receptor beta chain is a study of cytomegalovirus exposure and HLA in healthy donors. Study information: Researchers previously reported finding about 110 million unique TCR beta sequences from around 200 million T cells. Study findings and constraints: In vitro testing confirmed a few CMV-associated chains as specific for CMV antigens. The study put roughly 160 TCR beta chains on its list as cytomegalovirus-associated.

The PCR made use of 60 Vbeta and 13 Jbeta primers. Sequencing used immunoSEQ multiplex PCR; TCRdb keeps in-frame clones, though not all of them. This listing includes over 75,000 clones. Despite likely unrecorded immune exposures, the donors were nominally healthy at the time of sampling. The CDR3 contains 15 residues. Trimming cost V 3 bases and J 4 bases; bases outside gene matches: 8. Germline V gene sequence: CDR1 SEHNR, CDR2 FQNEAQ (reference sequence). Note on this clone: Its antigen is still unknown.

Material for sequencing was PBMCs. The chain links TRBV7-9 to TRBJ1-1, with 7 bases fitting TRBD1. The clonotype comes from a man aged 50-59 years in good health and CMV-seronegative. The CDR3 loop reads CASSFYRGEGTEAFF. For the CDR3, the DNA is TGTGCCAGCAGCTTTTACAGGGGAGAGGGCACTGAAGCTTTCTTT.